The 13 T cell receptor beta chains below were found in one sample sequenced in a study of blood T cell repertoires in COVID-19. This table comes from immunoSEQ multiplex PCR, and its TCRdb copy is limited to in-frame clones, with some not included. The repertoire consists of around 310,000 clones, with roughly 90% occurring once and the leading ten covering more than 3%. Sequenced material: peripheral blood. The receptors were gathered from a woman between 45 and 65 years old with active or convalescent COVID-19.

The chain combines TRBV7-2 with TRBJ2-1, with 7 positions matching TRBD1. This CDR3 region has 15 residues. Per germline, CDR1 SGHTA and CDR2 FQGNSA. Losses at the gene ends were 1 base for V and 2 bases for J; bases not matched to a gene: 2. This CDR3 is CASSLGDSTYNEQFF. DNA of the CDR3: TGTGCCAGCAGCTTAGGGGACAGTACCTACAATGAGCAGTTCTTC.

The chain joins TRBV18 to TRBJ1-2; D is possibly TRBD1 (5 bases). V was shortened by 4 bases and J by 5 bases, with 17 bases between the two germline ends. Germline V gene data show CDR1 as KGHSH and CDR2 as LQKENI. CDR3 size: 15 residues. Written as DNA, the CDR3 is TGTGCCAGCTCACTCGAGGGCGGGGCAGGATATGGCTACACCTTC. It translates to CASSLEGGAGYGYTF. The variable domain in full, completed from reference TRBV18 and TRBJ1-2, reads NAGVMQNPRHLVRRRGQEARLRCSPMKGHSHVYWYRQLPEEGLKFMVYLQKENIIDESGMPKERFSAEFPKEGPSILRIQQVVRGDSAAYFCASSLEGGAGYGYTFGSGTRLTVV.

As to this clone: Other DNA sequences in this specimen translate into the identical CDR3. V gene TRBV18 combines with J gene TRBJ1-2; D may be TRBD1 (5 bases). Per the germline V gene, CDR1 is KGHSH and CDR2 is LQKENI. V was cut by 6 bases and J by 4 bases, with 12 bases left in between. This CDR3 spans 13 amino acids. The CDR3 nucleotides read TGTGCCAGCTCGCCTGACAGAATCTATGGCTACACCTTC. Translating it yields CASSPDRIYGYTF.

The CDR3 sequence is CASSIGQGTYEQYF. The CDR3 DNA reads TGTGCCAGCAGCATAGGACAGGGGACCTACGAGCAGTACTTC. The rearrangement links TRBV7-8 to TRBJ2-7; the match to TRBD1 covers 9 bases. CDR3 size: 14 residues. Germline CDR1 SGHVS, CDR2 FQNEAQ. The junction had 4 bases not matched to a gene; V was cut back by 5 bases and J by 2 bases.

The chain carries TRBV3-1 (or the pseudogene TRBV3-2) and TRBJ1-1; TRBD1 is a possible D gene (6 bases). Germline lookup yields CDR1 LGHDT and CDR2 YNNKEL (reference sequence). The CDR3 contains 14 residues. V was pared by 6 bases and J by 5 bases, with 16 bases between. Here the CDR3 DNA reads TGTGCCAGCAGACCCAAGGGAGGGGGTACTGAAGCTTTCTTT. Protein: CASRPKGGGTEAFF.

The CDR3 nucleotides are TGTGCCAGCAGTTTGCAGGGGGAGGATTCACCCCTCCACTTT. Protein product: CASSLQGEDSPLHF. This chain connects TRBV28 to TRBJ1-6; 7 bases align to TRBD1. The CDR3 is 14 amino acids. V was clipped by 3 bases and J by 8 bases; unmatched bases: 4. Looked up from germline, CDR1 is MDHEN and CDR2 is SYDVKM.

This chain links TRBV30 with TRBJ1-5; D is ambiguous. V dropped 2 bases and J dropped 4 bases, with 15 bases sitting between them. Germline lookup yields CDR1 GTSNPN and CDR2 SVGIG (reference sequence). The CDR3 consists of 15 residues. Here the CDR3 reads CAWSTRGGANQPQHF. In DNA form, the CDR3 reads TGTGCCTGGAGTACAAGAGGCGGAGCAAATCAGCCCCAGCATTTT.

This clone was seen just once. V and J are TRBV5-4 and TRBJ1-2; D gene ambiguous. Trimming stripped 8 bases from V and 0 bases from J, with 14 bases between. The CDR3 has 14 amino acids. Germline CDR1 reads SGHNT; CDR2 reads YYREEE (reference sequence). CDR3 DNA: TGTGCCAGTGCTCGGGTGGCGACTAACTATGGCTACACCTTC. Translated: CASARVATNYGYTF.

This clone was counted a single time. The genes are TRBV3-1 (or the pseudogene TRBV3-2) and TRBJ2-3, with D perhaps matching TRBD1 (5 bases). The CDR3 covers 13 residues. The V and J ends lost 2 bases and 5 bases respectively, with 8 bases between them. Germline V gene data show CDR1 as LGHDT and CDR2 as YNNKEL (reference sequence). The DNA of the CDR3 is TGTGCCAGCAGCCAAAGGGGTATAGATACGCAGTATTTT. Its translation: CASSQRGIDTQYF.

CDR3 in DNA: TGTGCCAGCAGTGAAGCAAGCGGAACTTTCTACGAGCAGTACTTC. It codes for CASSEASGTFYEQYF. V is TRBV6-1 and J is TRBJ2-7; D might be TRBD2 (5 bases). Between the trimmed V and J ends, which lost 0 bases and 3 bases, there was a span of 12 bases. Germline V lookup: CDR1 MNHNS, CDR2 SASEGT. This CDR3 is built from 15 residues.

The chain has TRBV7-2 and TRBJ2-1, with 7 bases identical to TRBD1. Germline V CDR1 and CDR2: SGHTA, FQGNSA. Germline trimming cut 5 bases from V and 7 bases from J; bases unmatched to any gene: 8. This CDR3 region has 14 residues. CDR3 sequence reads: CASSTRQGGNEQFF. CDR3 in DNA: TGTGCCAGCAGCACCCGACAGGGTGGGAATGAGCAGTTCTTC.

This chain joins TRBV3-1 (or the pseudogene TRBV3-2) and TRBJ2-3; perhaps TRBD2 as D (7 bases). The ends were cut back, 1 base at V and 10 bases at J, with 18 bases in the middle. The CDR3 consists of 15 residues. Germline CDR1 and CDR2: LGHDT and YNNKEL (reference sequence). CDR3 sequence (DNA): TGTGCCAGCAGCCAAGCCCTGGGGGGGGCAGAGGCGCAGTATTTT. Encoded protein: CASSQALGGAEAQYF.

The chain has TRBV19 and TRBJ1-2, with 7 bases fitting TRBD1. The V gene's germline CDR1 is LNHDA and CDR2 SQIVND (reference sequence). This CDR3 is 13 amino acids long. Germline trimming cut 6 bases from V and 4 bases from J; bases unmatched to any gene: 5. CDR3 residues: CASSPDRFYGYTF. CDR3 coding DNA: TGTGCCAGTAGCCCGGACAGGTTCTATGGCTACACCTTC.